A single sample is the source of the 7 T cell receptor beta chains below, sequenced in a study of blood T cell repertoires in COVID-19. Sequencing was performed with immunoSEQ multiplex PCR; in TCRdb, only in-frame clones are kept and a portion is missing. This table has some 170,000 clones, 82% appearing once. Sample: peripheral blood. These receptors were collected from a woman between 65 and 79 years old with acute or convalescent COVID-19.

The V and J genes are TRBV30 and TRBJ2-7; D call uncertain. Germline assignment: CDR1 GTSNPN and CDR2 SVGIG (reference sequence). V gave up 0 bases and J gave up 2 bases, with 14 bases separating them. The CDR3 sequence is 15 residues long. The CDR3 spells CAWSVKGGPPYEQYF. The CDR3 DNA follows: TGTGCCTGGAGTGTAAAAGGTGGGCCACCCTACGAGCAGTACTTC.

This clone was seen only once. This rearrangement joins TRBV12-3 or TRBV12-4 to TRBJ2-1, with unresolved D. This CDR3 is 11 amino acids long. Trimming cost V 7 bases and J 6 bases, with 7 bases left between them. CDR3 sequence (DNA): TGTGCCAGCACGACTGGCAATGAGCAGTTCTTC. This translates into CASTTGNEQFF.

The V call is TRBV5-6, the J call TRBJ2-1, with 7 bases identical to TRBD1. Germline-derived CDR1 and CDR2 are SGHDT and YYEEEE. The V segment lost 4 bases and the J segment 8 bases; nucleotides outside the gene matches: 12. The CDR3 runs to 15 residues. The CDR3 loop reads CASSIGSRRGYEQFF. The CDR3 nucleotides read TGTGCCAGCAGCATCGGGTCCCGCAGGGGGTATGAGCAGTTCTTC.

The chain carries TRBV27 and TRBJ2-1; 7 nucleotides match TRBD2. V was pared by 6 bases and J by 7 bases, with 9 bases of the junction left unmatched. The V gene's germline CDR1 is MNHEY and CDR2 SMNVEV (reference sequence). CDR3 length: 14 amino acids. Here the CDR3 DNA reads TGTGCCAGCAGCCCCTGGGGAGGGCCTAATGAGCAGTTCTTC. It is translated as CASSPWGGPNEQFF.

This rearrangement joins TRBV7-2 to TRBJ1-5; a possible D gene is TRBD1 (6 bases). V gave up 5 bases and J gave up 6 bases, with 17 bases separating them. CDR3 length equals 15 residues. The germline CDR1 and CDR2 sequences are SGHTA and FQGNSA. The CDR3 sequence: CASSHGDGQSQPQHF. The CDR3, as DNA: TGTGCCAGCAGCCATGGCGACGGACAGAGTCAGCCCCAGCATTTT.

CDR3 in DNA: TGTGCCAGCAGCTTTTCGACAGGGCGCACTGAAGCTTTCTTT. It is translated as CASSFSTGRTEAFF. V is TRBV7-3 and J is TRBJ1-1; 7 nucleotides align to TRBD1. Germline V gene sequence: CDR1 SGHTA, CDR2 FQGTGA. V trimming: 3 bases; J trimming: 4 bases; junction bases outside the gene matches: 5. This CDR3 spans 14 amino acids. The variable domain in full, with the rest retrieved from reference TRBV7-3 and TRBJ1-1, is GAGVSQTPSNKVTEKGKYVELRCDPISGHTALYWYRQSLGQGPEFLIYFQGTGAADDSGLPNDRFFAVRPEGSVSTLKIQRTERGDSAVYLCASSFSTGRTEAFFGQGTRLTVV.

This clone was seen a few times. The chain combines TRBV18 with TRBJ2-3, with 12 bases matching TRBD2. After removal of 2 bases from V and 4 bases from J, the junction contained 1 base not matched to a gene. The CDR3 is 15 amino acids. CDR1 and CDR2 from the germline V gene are KGHSH and LQKENI. This CDR3 reads CASSPGLAGPDTQYF. The CDR3 bases are TGTGCCAGCTCACCAGGACTAGCGGGACCAGATACGCAGTATTTT.